This T cell receptor (beta chain) was sequenced during a study of breast tumors, draining lymph nodes, adjacent tissues. Study findings and constraints: Compared with lymph nodes, tumors were less diverse; compared with nontumor tissue, more. Most tumor T cells seemingly derive from lymph node, then expand in tumor.

The CDR3 loop spans 14 amino acids. Germline V gene sequence: CDR1 SGHRS, CDR2 YFSETQ. Samples came from axillary lymph nodes draining the breast cancer. TCRdb passed the multiplex PCR reads through MiXCR, listing each CDR3 protein once. This sample has fewer than 90,000 distinct CDR3 sequences, with approximately 30% found just once. As to this clonotype: Its cognate antigen is unknown. Since a much larger clone is just one base distant, this may be a read error.

The chain uses TRBV5-1 and TRBJ2-5; tentatively, D is TRBD2 (6 bases). The sequencing input was axillary lymph node tissue. This TCR was recovered from a female donor with breast cancer. Some clones in this sample may be carry-over from other donors' samples. The CDR3 is CASSPGTDQDTQYF. CDR3 DNA sequence: TGCGCCAGCAGCCCAGGGACTGACCAAGACACCCAGTACTTC.